Below are 5 T cell receptor beta chains sequenced from a single sample in a study of human T cells and chemical hapten exposure. TCRdb redid the calling of the RACE reads with MiXCR, one entry per CDR3 protein. This table has some 96,000 distinct CDR3 sequences, less than 35% appearing once. Sample time point: patch test 3, about 24 weeks after DPC sensitization. Sample treatment: therapeutic diphenylcyclopropenone sensitization with weekly scalp DPC. Sequencing used whole blood, obtained in connection with sensitization to the hapten diphenylcyclopropenone (DPC). The receptors stem from a man between 35 and 55 years old with alopecia areata. Some clones in this sample may be carry-over from other donors' samples.

The chain links TRBV28 to TRBJ2-7, with D perhaps assigned TRBD1 or TRBD2 (5 bases each). V gave up 4 bases and J gave up 4 bases, with 8 bases separating them. There are 12 residues in the CDR3. CDR1 is MDHEN and CDR2 is SYDVKM in the germline V gene. For the CDR3, the DNA is TGTGCCAGCAGTTGGGACGGTTACGAGCAGTACTTC. Residues: CASSWDGYEQYF.

The rearrangement joins TRBV7-9 to TRBJ1-1; TRBD1 matches 7 bases. CDR1 is SEHNR, CDR2 FQNEAQ, per germline (reference sequence). V shed 2 bases and J 8 bases; nucleotides not matched to a gene: 8. The CDR3 spans 14 residues. CDR3 loop: CASSLTGTADEAFF. DNA for the CDR3: TGTGCCAGCAGCTTAACGGGGACAGCTGACGAAGCTTTCTTT.

The chain employs TRBV20-1 and TRBJ2-1; TRBD2 matches at 11 bases. The V and J ends lost 0 bases and 1 base, in that order; junction bases with no gene match: 2. Germline V gene sequence: CDR1 DFQATT, CDR2 SNEGSKA (reference sequence). CDR3 length equals 16 residues. The CDR3 nucleotides are TGCAGTGCTAGAGAAGGGACTAGCGGTTCCTACAATGAGCAGTTCTTC. It encodes CSAREGTSGSYNEQFF.

The chain joins TRBV20-1 to TRBJ2-7; tentatively, D is TRBD2 (5 bases). With 6 bases removed from V and 0 bases from J, the gap between germline ends came to 12 bases. There are 13 residues in the CDR3. Germline loops: CDR1 DFQATT, CDR2 SNEGSKA (reference sequence). The CDR3 here is CSAKTRASYEQYF. The CDR3 nucleotides read TGCAGTGCCAAAACTAGGGCCTCCTACGAGCAGTACTTC.

The chain is built from TRBV2 and TRBJ1-4; D gene unclear. The germline V and J ends were trimmed by 7 bases and 7 bases, with 19 bases remaining between them. This CDR3 spans 15 amino acids. Germline assignment: CDR1 SNHLY and CDR2 FYNNEI. CDR3 sequence (DNA): TGTGCCAGCACTGGGAGGGCCTCAGCAACTGAAAAACTGTTTTTT. Translation gives CASTGRASATEKLFF.